This T cell receptor (beta chain) was captured by sequencing in a study of T-cell reconstitution after alpha-beta-depleted transplantation in children. A library of TCRbeta sequences, prepared with unique molecular identifiers, was generated. TCRdb reprocessed the PCR reads via MiXCR and lists one record per CDR3 protein. The sample lists 700,000 to 950,000 distinct CDR3 sequences; under 20% were seen once. The germline V and J ends were trimmed by 0 bases and 4 bases, with 19 bases remaining between them. The germline V gene has CDR1 SGHRS and CDR2 YFSETQ. CDR3 size: 17 residues. Remarks on this clonotype: Antigen specificity is unknown.

General study findings and limits: From surviving recipient T cells and thymic progenitors came the high day-60 TCRbeta diversity observed in some patients. From newly produced T cells came most of the T-cell counts and diversity one year after transplant. About two months after transplant, alpha-beta T cells reportedly came from several hundred expanded graft clones.

This chain links TRBV5-1 with TRBJ1-2; D call uncertain. Sequencing was performed on PBMCs, mostly from graft donor cells, taken 360 days after TCRalphabeta/CD19-depleted stem cell transplant. The source of this sequence is a male patient younger than 18 who had a stem cell transplant for acute lymphoblastic leukemia, so the T cells may come from the graft donor. CDR3 region: CASSLVFSGVGPYGYTF. CDR3 bases: TGCGCCAGCAGCTTGGTCTTCAGCGGTGTAGGGCCCTATGGCTACACCTTC. Together with reference TRBV5-1 and TRBJ1-2, the CDR3 gives the full variable domain: KAGVTQTPRYLIKTRGQQVTLSCSPISGHRSVSWYQQTPGQGLQFLFEYFSETQRNKGNFPGRFSGRQFSNSRSEMNVSTLELGDSALYLCASSLVFSGVGPYGYTFGSGTRLTVV.